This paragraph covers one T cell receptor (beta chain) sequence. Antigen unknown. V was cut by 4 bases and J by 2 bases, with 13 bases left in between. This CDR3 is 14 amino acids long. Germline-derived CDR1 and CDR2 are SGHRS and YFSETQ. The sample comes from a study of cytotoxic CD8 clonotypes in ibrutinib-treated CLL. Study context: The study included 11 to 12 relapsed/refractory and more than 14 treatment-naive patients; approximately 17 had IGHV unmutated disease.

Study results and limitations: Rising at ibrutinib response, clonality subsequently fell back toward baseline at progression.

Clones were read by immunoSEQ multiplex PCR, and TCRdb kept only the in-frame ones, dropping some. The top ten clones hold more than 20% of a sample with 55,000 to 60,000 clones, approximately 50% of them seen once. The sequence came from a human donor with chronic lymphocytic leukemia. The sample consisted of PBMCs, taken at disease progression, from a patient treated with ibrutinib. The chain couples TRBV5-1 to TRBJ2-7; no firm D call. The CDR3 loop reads CASSPIEEPYEQYF. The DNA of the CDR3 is TGCGCCAGCAGCCCCATCGAGGAGCCCTACGAGCAGTACTTC.